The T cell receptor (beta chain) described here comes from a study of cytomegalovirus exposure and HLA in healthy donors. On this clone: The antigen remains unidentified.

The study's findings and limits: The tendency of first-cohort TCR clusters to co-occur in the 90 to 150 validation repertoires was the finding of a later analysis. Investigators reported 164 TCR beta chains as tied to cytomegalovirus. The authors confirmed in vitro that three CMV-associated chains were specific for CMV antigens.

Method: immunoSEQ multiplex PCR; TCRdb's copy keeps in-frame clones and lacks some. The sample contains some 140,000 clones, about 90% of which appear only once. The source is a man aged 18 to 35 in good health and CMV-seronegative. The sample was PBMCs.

CDR3 protein: CASSLEARGPSGANVLTF. As DNA, the CDR3 is TGTGCCAGCAGCTTAGAGGCCAGGGGGCCCTCTGGGGCCAACGTCCTGACTTTC. The J gene is TRBJ2-6, the V gene TRBV11-3; TRBD1 matches 8 bases. V lost 0 bases to trimming and J lost 0 bases; unmatched junction nucleotides: 4. Germline values: CDR1 SGHNT, CDR2 YENEEA. There are 18 residues in the CDR3.